Listed below are T cell receptor beta chains from one sample, sequenced in a study of OX40 agonist ivuxolimab in advanced cancers. TCRdb's copy holds only in-frame clones and misses some; the assay was immunoSEQ multiplex PCR. Of roughly 24,000 clones listed, about four fifths are singletons. Material: CD4+ or CD8+ T cells sorted from blood, obtained in a trial of the OX40 agonist ivuxolimab. These receptors all come from an adult with an advanced solid tumor such as melanoma, head and neck, liver or kidney cancer. Each CDR3 is given with its conserved first and last residue. D genes are given only for firm matches. Expanded clones get a size class; other rows say once, few or many, or leave the size out.

>.|TRBV7-6|TRBD1|TRBJ1-5
CASSLGQGSPQHF
TGTGCCAGCAGCTTAGGACAGGGGTCACCCCAGCATTTT
>.|TRBV28|TRBD2|TRBJ2-3
CASSPRTSGRAFTDTQYF
TGTGCCAGCAGTCCTCGGACTAGCGGGAGGGCTTTCACAGATACGCAGTATTTT
>once|TRBV6-6|.|TRBJ1-1
CASSSDSKAFF
TGTGCCAGCAGTTCCGACAGTAAAGCTTTCTTT
>medium-sized|TRBV7-6|TRBD2|TRBJ2-2
CASSSGLAGELFF
TGTGCCAGCAGCTCGGGACTAGCCGGGGAGCTGTTTTTT
>.|TRBV7-9|TRBD1|TRBJ1-1
CASSRGQGRDTEAFF
TGTGCCAGCAGCCGAGGACAGGGGAGGGACACTGAAGCTTTCTTT
>.|TRBV6-5|.|TRBJ2-7
CASTNLQDRNYEQYF
TGTGCCAGCACAAACCTTCAGGACAGAAACTACGAGCAGTACTTC
>medium-sized|TRBV28|.|TRBJ1-4
CAIWASGKGKLFF
TGTGCCATCTGGGCCTCAGGGAAGGGGAAACTGTTTTTT
>.|TRBV7-2|.|TRBJ2-7
CASSLRGSYEQYF
TGTGCCAGCAGCTTACGCGGCTCCTACGAGCAGTACTTC
>few|TRBV4-1|TRBD2|TRBJ2-7
CASSQDRGVSSYEQYF
TGCGCCAGCAGCCAAGATCGGGGGGTAAGCTCCTACGAGCAGTACTTC
>.|TRBV25-1|.|TRBJ1-1
CASSDEGDHGEAFF
TGTGCCAGCAGTGATGAAGGGGACCATGGTGAAGCTTTCTTT
>.|TRBV7-8|.|TRBJ1-5
CASSQGSGFQPQHF
TGTGCCAGCAGCCAGGGGTCGGGTTTTCAGCCCCAGCATTTT
>.|TRBV9|TRBD1|TRBJ2-7
CASTLGTEPYEQYF
TGTGCCAGCACCTTGGGGACAGAACCCTACGAGCAGTACTTC
>.|TRBV27|.|TRBJ1-4
CASSWKGGEKLFF
TGTGCCAGCAGTTGGAAGGGTGGCGAAAAACTGTTTTTT
>.|TRBV27|.|TRBJ1-5
CASTPGGAKQPQHF
TGTGCCAGCACCCCTGGTGGGGCAAAGCAGCCCCAGCATTTT
>.|TRBV27|.|TRBJ2-7
CASMSRGGYEQYF
TGTGCCAGCATGTCCAGGGGGGGCTACGAGCAGTACTTC
>.|TRBV7-2|.|TRBJ2-7
CASGGGSYEQYF
TGTGCCAGCGGGGGTGGGTCCTACGAGCAGTACTTC
>.|TRBV2|TRBD1|TRBJ2-7
CASSEYRGNSYEQYF
TGTGCCAGCAGTGAGTACAGGGGAAACTCCTACGAGCAGTACTTC
>.|TRBV7-8|.|TRBJ1-4
CASSFYGEKLFF
TGTGCCAGCAGCTTTTATGGTGAAAAACTGTTTTTT
>.|TRBV5-4|TRBD1|TRBJ2-5
CASSLDGQGGEETQYF
TGTGCCAGCAGCTTAGATGGACAGGGGGGAGAGGAGACCCAGTACTTC
>.|TRBV15|TRBD1|TRBJ1-5
CATSGRGPQPQHF
TGTGCCACCAGCGGCAGGGGGCCACAGCCCCAGCATTTT
>.|TRBV7-7|.|TRBJ1-3
CASSLDSTGGNTIYF
TGTGCCAGCAGCTTAGACAGTACGGGAGGAAACACCATATATTTT
>.|TRBV19|TRBD1|TRBJ2-1
CASTSGQGAFNEQFF
TGTGCCAGTACTAGTGGACAGGGGGCGTTCAATGAGCAGTTCTTC
>.|TRBV6-5|.|TRBJ1-6
CASSYGSGNSPLHF
TGTGCCAGCAGTTACGGGTCGGGTAATTCACCCCTCCACTTT
>.|TRBV2|TRBD2|TRBJ2-5
CASNYPKLAGGPKETQYF
TGTGCCAGCAATTATCCCAAACTAGCGGGAGGGCCGAAAGAGACCCAGTACTTC
>.|TRBV27|TRBD2|TRBJ2-7
CASSSSTSGSRYEQYF
TGTGCCAGCAGTTCCTCGACTAGCGGGAGTCGCTACGAGCAGTACTTC
>.|TRBV7-9|TRBD2|TRBJ2-1
CASSSSSGAGNEQFF
TGTGCCAGCAGCTCCTCTAGCGGTGCTGGCAATGAGCAGTTCTTC
>.|TRBV6-4|TRBD1|TRBJ2-3
CATAGTGSTDTQYF
TGTGCCACAGCCGGGACAGGGAGCACAGATACGCAGTATTTT
>.|TRBV9|.|TRBJ2-1
CASSVRGGSDEQFF
TGTGCCAGCAGCGTAAGGGGGGGCAGCGATGAGCAGTTCTTC
>.|TRBV28|.|TRBJ2-7
CASSFSRGSYEQYF
TGTGCCAGCAGTTTTAGCAGGGGTTCCTACGAGCAGTACTTC
>.|TRBV11-1|TRBD1|TRBJ2-7
CASSSSYRQGTYEQYF
TGTGCCAGCAGCTCCTCCTACAGACAGGGCACCTACGAGCAGTACTTC
>.|TRBV4-1|.|TRBJ2-1
CASSQDPPSLQQFF
TGCGCCAGCAGCCAAGACCCGCCTAGTCTACAGCAGTTCTTC
>.|TRBV7-2|TRBD1|TRBJ1-1
CASSWTRQGTEAFF
TGTGCCAGCAGCTGGACACGACAGGGCACTGAAGCTTTCTTT
>.|TRBV2|TRBD2|TRBJ2-1
CASRGLAGDYNEQFF
TGTGCCAGCAGGGGACTAGCGGGGGATTACAATGAGCAGTTCTTC
>.|TRBV5-5|TRBD1|TRBJ1-2
CASSPPGQDGYTF
TGTGCCAGCAGCCCTCCGGGACAGGACGGCTACACCTTC